The T cell receptor (beta chain) under discussion was sequenced for a study of blood T cell repertoires in COVID-19 (dated by TCRdb to about 2020). Regarding the research as a whole: Samples from collaborators originated in the United States, Italy and Spain and spanned both the acute and convalescent phases of COVID-19. The repertoires were made available in a free public database intended to serve as a resource for research on the immune response to SARS-CoV-2. The dataset comprised deeply sampled blood TCRbeta repertoires from subjects exposed to, actively infected with, or recovered from COVID-19. The material from the prospective study consisted of cDNA or gDNA derived from T cells, B-cell-depleted T cells, or PBMCs. A de-identified subject ID, COVID-19 status, age in years and sex were almost always included in the sample metadata. HLA class I and class II types, where available, came from metadata supplied by the sample provider rather than from assay-based typing. Samples came from the ongoing ImmuneRACE study (first 160 participants) plus 1,254 subjects from 6 global collaborators.

Whole blood was collected in K2EDTA tubes by collaborating institutions according to the institutions' own protocols. Collaborator samples were shipped for TCRbeta analysis as frozen whole blood, isolated PBMCs, or DNA extracted from either sample type. The immunoSEQ Assay, a bias-controlled multiplex PCR, was used to amplify TCRbeta CDR3 regions from genomic DNA. In the paper's pipeline: Within the assay, amplification of reference gene primers was used to estimate how many nucleated cells each sample contained. To quantify the absolute abundance of each unique TCRbeta CDR3 rearrangement, sequence reads were collapsed and filtered. Productive Simpson clonality was computed per sample as the square root of Simpson's diversity index over productive rearrangements. Held by TCRdb, this immuneACCESS table contains in-frame sequences only and omits some clones. Under half of the omission traces to an unresolved V gene where checked; the cause of the rest is unknown. From that table come the V and J calls and clone size; the DNA was used to work out D and trimming. Counted in this sample were about 320,000 clones; about 83% of them appeared once. The ten largest account for approximately 1.3% of the sample.

The CDR3 starts with the cysteine, ends with the phenylalanine, and has 15 residues. The sequence is cut down to CDR3 DNA, 45 bases in frame from base 1. For this chain, trimming is 7 bases at the V end and 5 bases at the J end, and the number of junction bases without a gene match is 11. Via the germline V gene, CDR1 is SNHLY and CDR2 FYNNEI. Broad study findings and their caveats: The quantity of clinical and demographic metadata differed by source and by participant and was supplied without curation.

As concerns this clone: Its antigen target is currently unknown. The record has no base qualities; no much larger clone is one base away.

The TCR was taken from a woman between 50 and 59 years old with acute or convalescent COVID-19. Sequencing was done on a sample of peripheral blood. The chain is assembled from TRBV2 and TRBJ2-3, with TRBD1 identical over 8 junction bases. The sequenced DNA is TGTGCCAGCATCCGGACAGGGAGAGGAGGAGATACGCAGTATTTT. Translated, it gives CASIRTGRGGDTQYF.